The text below deals with one T cell receptor beta chain. The CDR3 length is 13 residues. The V and J ends lost 2 bases and 4 bases respectively, with 9 bases between them. The V gene's germline CDR1 is SGHTS and CDR2 YDEGEE. The sample originates from a study of blood T cell repertoires in COVID-19. The wider study: There were acute and convalescent COVID-19 samples, and they came from the United States, Italy and Spain. In each case, the material was cDNA or gDNA derived from T cells, B-cell-depleted T cells, or PBMCs.

In the study's own analysis: Estimation of nucleated cell counts was performed using reference gene primer amplification. Here immunoSEQ multiplex PCR was the method, and the copy in TCRdb shows in-frame clones only, minus some. D and trimming come from the DNA, and the V and J calls and clone size come from that table. The top ten hold approximately 8.7% of the sample, which has under 150,000 clones, over 75% seen once. Material for sequencing was peripheral blood. The chain recombines TRBV5-8 with TRBJ1-1; D is unclear. The receptor was isolated from a man aged 35-49 years with active or convalescent COVID-19. DNA of the CDR3: TGTGCCAGCAGCTTAGTCGAGGGCACTGAAGCTTTCTTT. This gives the protein CASSLVEGTEAFF.